Following are 8 T cell receptor beta chains from one sample sequenced in a study of cytomegalovirus exposure and HLA in healthy donors. The PCR employed 60 Vbeta primers together with 13 Jbeta primers. Only in-frame clones appear in the TCRdb table, and some are missing; sequencing was by immunoSEQ multiplex PCR. The table has 100,000 to 150,000 clones, 65% to 80% seen once. Sample: PBMCs. The origin of the receptors is a woman aged 40 to 50 in good health and CMV-seropositive.

This chain uses TRBV29-1 with TRBJ2-2; D unresolved. Trimming removed 0 bases from V and 2 bases from J, with 10 bases in between. The germline gives CDR1 SQVTM, CDR2 ANQGSEA. The CDR3 length is 15 residues. The CDR3 coding sequence is TGCAGCGTTGAAGATCCCCAGGTAAACACCGGGGAGCTGTTTTTT. Translated: CSVEDPQVNTGELFF.

The DNA for the CDR3 is TGTGCCAGCAGTTACTCGAGAGGTTCCAACACCGGGGAGCTGTTTTTT. Its protein is CASSYSRGSNTGELFF. The rearrangement joins TRBV6-5 to TRBJ2-2; D call uncertain. CDR1 is MNHEY and CDR2 is SVGAGI in the germline V gene. V was shortened by 0 bases and J by 2 bases, with 10 bases between the two germline ends. CDR3 size: 16 residues.

This chain uses TRBV7-2 with TRBJ2-7; possible D gene TRBD2, 5 bases. Trimming left V 3 bases short and J 7 bases short, with 7 bases between. This CDR3 is built from 11 residues. Germline lookup yields CDR1 SGHTA and CDR2 FQGNSA. This CDR3 reads CASSFTGEQYF. Written as DNA, the CDR3 is TGTGCCAGCAGCTTTACGGGGGAGCAGTACTTC.

The rearrangement joins TRBV28 to TRBJ1-5, with D hard to call. Germline CDR1 reads MDHEN; CDR2 reads SYDVKM. Trimming stripped 2 bases from V and 6 bases from J, with 11 bases between. The CDR3 length is 14 residues. This chain's CDR3 is CASSLRGIGQPQHF. CDR3 in DNA: TGTGCCAGCAGTTTACGGGGTATTGGTCAGCCCCAGCATTTT.

The chain joins TRBV28 to TRBJ1-2; no definite D call. The CDR3 is made up of 13 amino acids. Trimming stripped 6 bases from V and 4 bases from J, with 12 bases between. Germline values: CDR1 MDHEN, CDR2 SYDVKM. CDR3 residues: CASSLPGFYGYTF. Written as DNA, the CDR3 is TGTGCCAGCAGCCTCCCGGGATTCTATGGCTACACCTTC.

The chain employs TRBV19 and TRBJ1-1; D call uncertain. V was shortened by 3 bases and J by 0 bases, with 8 bases between the two germline ends. This CDR3 is built from 14 residues. Germline CDR1 and CDR2: LNHDA and SQIVND (reference sequence). The DNA for the CDR3 is TGTGCCAGTAGTATCTACAGATTGAACACTGAAGCTTTCTTT. It codes for CASSIYRLNTEAFF.

The chain uses TRBV18 and TRBJ1-1; TRBD1 agrees at 7 bases. Unmatched junction bases numbered 5, after V lost 3 bases and J lost 4 bases. This CDR3 is built from 14 residues. Germline V gene data show CDR1 as KGHSH and CDR2 as LQKENI. DNA of the CDR3: TGTGCCAGCTCACCCGGACAGGTGGGCACTGAAGCTTTCTTT. Translating it yields CASSPGQVGTEAFF. Full variable domain (rest looked up from reference TRBV18 and TRBJ1-1): NAGVMQNPRHLVRRRGQEARLRCSPMKGHSHVYWYRQLPEEGLKFMVYLQKENIIDESGMPKERFSAEFPKEGPSILRIQQVVRGDSAAYFCASSPGQVGTEAFFGQGTRLTVV.

Only one count was recorded for this clone. The rearrangement joins TRBV5-6 to TRBJ2-7; D call uncertain. Germline loops: CDR1 SGHDT, CDR2 YYEEEE. CDR3 length equals 17 residues. Trimming shortened V by 2 bases and J by 0 bases, and 18 bases separated the two germline ends. The CDR3 loop is CASSFSYYGVDSYEQYF. The CDR3 DNA reads as TGTGCCAGCAGCTTCTCTTACTACGGCGTTGACTCCTACGAGCAGTACTTC. The full variable domain, with the rest looked up from reference TRBV5-6 and TRBJ2-7, is DAGVTQSPTHLIKTRGQQVTLRCSPKSGHDTVSWYQQALGQGPQFIFQYYEEEERQRGNFPDRFSGHQFPNYSSELNVNALLLGDSALYLCASSFSYYGVDSYEQYFGPGTRLTVT.